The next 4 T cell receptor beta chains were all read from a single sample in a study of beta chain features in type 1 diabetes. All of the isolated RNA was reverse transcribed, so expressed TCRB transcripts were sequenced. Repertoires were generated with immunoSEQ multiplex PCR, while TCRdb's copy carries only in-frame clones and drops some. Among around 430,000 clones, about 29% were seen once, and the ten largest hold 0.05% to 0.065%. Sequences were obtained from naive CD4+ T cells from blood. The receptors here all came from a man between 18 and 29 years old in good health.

The CDR3 DNA sequence: TGCGCCAGCAGGGTGACTGGGGCCAACGTCCTGACTTTC. Encoded protein: CASRVTGANVLTF. V and J are TRBV4-3 and TRBJ2-6; D is unclear. Germline assignment: CDR1 LGHNA and CDR2 YSLEER. CDR3 length: 13 residues. V gave up 6 bases and J gave up 2 bases, with 5 bases separating them.

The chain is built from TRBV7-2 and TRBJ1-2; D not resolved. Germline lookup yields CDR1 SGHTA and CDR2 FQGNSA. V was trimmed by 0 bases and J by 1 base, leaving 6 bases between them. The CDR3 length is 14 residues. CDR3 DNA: TGTGCCAGCAGCTTAGCTCGGATTAACTATGGCTACACCTTC. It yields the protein CASSLARINYGYTF.

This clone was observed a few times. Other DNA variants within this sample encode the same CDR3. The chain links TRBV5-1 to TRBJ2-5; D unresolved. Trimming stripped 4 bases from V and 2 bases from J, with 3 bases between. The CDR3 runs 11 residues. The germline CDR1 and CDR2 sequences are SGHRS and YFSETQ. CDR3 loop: CASSNQETQYF. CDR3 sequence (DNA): TGCGCCAGCAGCAATCAAGAGACCCAGTACTTC.

The DNA for the CDR3 is TGTGCCAGCTCACCAAGGGGATCCGATCAGCCCCAGCATTTT. It yields the protein CASSPRGSDQPQHF. The V and J genes are TRBV18 and TRBJ1-5, with D tentatively TRBD1 (5 bases). Germline V gene sequence: CDR1 KGHSH, CDR2 LQKENI. Trimming took 2 bases from V and 5 from J, leaving 10 bases between them. The CDR3 is 14 residues long.